This TCR beta chain was captured by sequencing in a study of shared clonotypes between healthy human individuals. Study summary: Plates per donor: three CD4 naive, three CD4 memory, two CD8 naive, one CD8 memory.

Authors' methods: In the immunoSEQ data, sequences were junction-only and lacked quality scores, so filtering differed. TCRdb's copy holds only in-frame clones and misses some; the assay was immunoSEQ multiplex PCR. V and J calls and clone size are given by that table; D and trimming were obtained from the DNA. The profile shows more than 1 million clones, about four fifths of them singletons. General study results and limits: It was only blood that was sampled, and tissue repertoires likely differ. Naive subsets, compared against memory subsets, generally had larger estimated richness values.

In the case of this clone: Its antigen is not identified.

This receptor was identified in a man aged 18 to 35 in good health. Some clones in this sample may be carry-over from other donors' samples. The specimen was memory CD4+ T cells from PBMCs. The subset: CD45RA-negative fraction.

The CDR3 here is CASSQGIGFDGYTF. The CDR3 nucleotides read TGCGCCAGCAGCCAAGGCATCGGGTTCGATGGCTACACCTTC. The genes are TRBV4-3 and TRBJ1-2; D unresolved. CDR1 and CDR2 from the germline V gene are LGHNA and YSLEER. The CDR3 runs to 14 residues. V was shortened by 1 base and J by 6 bases, with 12 bases between the two germline ends.